Listed below are T cell receptor beta chains from one sample, sequenced in a study of T cell responses to AZD1222 COVID-19 vaccine. Clones were read by immunoSEQ multiplex PCR, and TCRdb kept only the in-frame ones, dropping some. Among 95,000 to 100,000 clones listed, about nine tenths were seen once. This specimen consisted of peripheral blood, obtained 28 days after the second AZD1222 dose. These receptors all stem from an adult who received the AZD1222 COVID-19 vaccine. Both conserved end residues are part of each CDR3. D genes are given only for firm matches. The size of a clone is reported for some rows only, either as once, few or many, or as a class for expanded clones.

j_call d_call clone_size v_call cdr3_aa cdr3_nt
TRBJ2-1 TRBD2 - TRBV12-3/TRBV12-4 CASSGRETNEQFF TGTGCCAGCAGCGGGCGGGAGACCAATGAGCAGTTCTTC
TRBJ2-7 TRBD2 - TRBV3-1/TRBV3-2 CASSQMGLAGEQYF TGTGCCAGCAGCCAAATGGGACTAGCGGGCGAGCAGTACTTC
TRBJ2-7 TRBD1 - TRBV18 CASSPGFPGQPNYEQYF TGTGCCAGCTCACCCGGCTTCCCGGGACAGCCTAACTACGAGCAGTACTTC
TRBJ2-7 TRBD2 - TRBV5-1 CASSLVGTSGIREQYF TGCGCCAGCAGCTTGGTGGGGACTAGCGGGATTCGGGAGCAGTACTTC
TRBJ2-2 - - TRBV29-1 CSVDGGQVHTGELFF TGCAGCGTTGACGGGGGGCAGGTTCACACCGGGGAGCTGTTTTTT
TRBJ1-2 - few TRBV20-1 CSASSGSYGYTF TGCAGTGCTAGTAGCGGGAGCTATGGCTACACCTTC
TRBJ1-2 - - TRBV7-9 CASSLPGYGYTF TGTGCCAGCAGCTTGCCGGGCTATGGCTACACCTTC
TRBJ1-2 - - TRBV11-3 CASSLSYGYTF TGTGCCAGCAGCTTGAGTTATGGCTACACCTTC
TRBJ1-2 TRBD1 - TRBV6-5 CASRDRGQGYGYTF TGTGCCAGCAGGGACAGGGGGCAGGGCTATGGCTACACCTTC
TRBJ1-4 - once TRBV15 CATAQGNEKLFF TGTGCCACCGCACAGGGTAATGAAAAACTGTTTTTT
TRBJ2-5 TRBD2 - TRBV19 CASSIGGLAGRETQYF TGTGCCAGTAGTATTGGGGGACTAGCGGGACGGGAGACCCAGTACTTC
TRBJ1-5 - - TRBV18 CASSPIGFQPQHF TGTGCCAGCTCACCAATTGGATTTCAGCCCCAGCATTTT
TRBJ2-7 - - TRBV6-1 CASSEFGISEQYF TGTGCCAGCAGTGAATTTGGGATATCCGAGCAGTACTTC
TRBJ1-5 TRBD1 - TRBV19 CASSIQGQGLKQPQHF TGTGCCAGTAGTATCCAGGGACAGGGGTTGAAGCAGCCCCAGCATTTT
TRBJ2-2 TRBD1 once TRBV2 CASRDRSYTGELFF TGTGCCAGCAGGGACAGGTCCTACACCGGGGAGCTGTTTTTT
TRBJ1-2 - - TRBV5-1 CASSLGQGGAIGYTF TGCGCCAGCAGCTTGGGCCAGGGTGGGGCTATTGGCTACACCTTC
TRBJ2-1 TRBD1 - TRBV29-1 CSGTGQGANNEQFF TGCAGCGGCACGGGACAGGGGGCGAACAATGAGCAGTTCTTC
TRBJ2-1 TRBD2 - TRBV4-2 CASSQGGYSGNEQFF TGTGCCAGCAGCCAAGGTGGTTATAGCGGGAATGAGCAGTTCTTC